Listed here are 14 T cell receptor beta chains from one sample, sequenced in a study of cytomegalovirus exposure and HLA in healthy donors. Vbeta (60) and Jbeta (13) primers were used in the PCR. Measured with immunoSEQ multiplex PCR; TCRdb has only the in-frame clones, and not every one. Altogether roughly 200,000 clones are present, 85% to 90% being singletons, with the ten largest covering 1%. The sample was PBMCs. The receptor set was obtained from a woman aged 18-30 years in good health and CMV-seronegative.

The chain joins TRBV2 to TRBJ2-7, with a tentative D call TRBD1 (7 bases). V was pared by 3 bases and J by 3 bases, with 12 bases between. The CDR3 contains 14 residues. The V gene's germline CDR1 is SNHLY and CDR2 FYNNEI. The CDR3 loop reads CASSEAGGHYEQYF. CDR3 bases: TGTGCCAGCAGTGAGGCAGGGGGGCACTACGAGCAGTACTTC.

The J gene is TRBJ1-1, the V gene TRBV5-1, with D hard to call. The V end lost 0 bases, the J end lost 3 bases, and 12 bases lay between the germline ends. CDR1 and CDR2 (germline): SGHRS, YFSETQ. This CDR3 is built from 15 residues. The CDR3 is CASSLAPTGDTEAFF. The CDR3 region has the DNA TGCGCCAGCAGCTTGGCTCCTACGGGAGACACTGAAGCTTTCTTT.

This sequence joins TRBV7-6 and TRBJ2-5; 7 nucleotides match TRBD1. The CDR3 spans 15 residues. Germline CDR1 reads SGHVS; CDR2 reads FNYEAQ. J was trimmed by 5 bases and V by 1 base; bases with no gene match: 7. The CDR3 sequence: CASSLGQGLGETQYF. The CDR3 region has the DNA TGTGCCAGCAGCTTAGGACAGGGCCTCGGGGAGACCCAGTACTTC.

V and J are TRBV5-1 and TRBJ2-1; a possible D gene is TRBD2 (6 bases). Looked up from germline, CDR1 is SGHRS and CDR2 is YFSETQ. This CDR3 spans 13 amino acids. V was clipped by 7 bases and J by 16 bases, with 24 bases between them. CDR3 sequence: CASRNNGVLAFFF. The CDR3 coding sequence is TGCGCCAGCCGCAACAACGGGGTGCTAGCGTTTTTCTTC.

The rearrangement links TRBV4-2 to TRBJ2-3; 10 bases match TRBD2. Germline lookup yields CDR1 LGHNA and CDR2 YNFKEQ. With 3 bases clipped from V and 4 bases from J, the junction kept 10 bases outside the gene matches. The CDR3 is made up of 17 amino acids. The CDR3 protein is CASSHAAGTSVSDTQYF. CDR3 nucleotides: TGTGCCAGCAGCCATGCCGCCGGGACTAGCGTCTCAGATACGCAGTATTTT.

The CDR3 here is CAISAGTAATNEKLFF. CDR3 DNA sequence: TGTGCCATCAGTGCTGGGACAGCCGCAACTAATGAAAAACTGTTTTTT. This chain links TRBV10-3 with TRBJ1-4, with 7 bases lining up with TRBD1. Germline V gives CDR1 ENHRY, CDR2 SYGVKD. The CDR3 is 16 amino acids. V dropped 4 bases and J dropped 0; count of bases not matched to a gene: 5.

The J gene is TRBJ1-2, the V gene TRBV9; D call uncertain. Germline lookup yields CDR1 SGDLS and CDR2 YYNGEE. With 0 bases removed from V and 8 bases from J, the gap between germline ends came to 14 bases. The CDR3 length is 14 residues. The CDR3 nucleotides are TGTGCCAGCAGCGTAGAGCACGGCGGTGGAGGCTACACCTTC. Its translation is CASSVEHGGGGYTF.

V gene TRBV19 combines with J gene TRBJ1-6; the D is unclear. Deletions cut 6 bases from V and 7 bases from J, with 13 bases between. CDR3 size: 14 residues. CDR1 is LNHDA, CDR2 SQIVND, per germline (reference sequence). The CDR3 coding sequence is TGTGCCAGTAGGAGTAACAGATTGAATTCACCCCTCCACTTT. Translating gives CASRSNRLNSPLHF.

This sequence joins TRBV7-2 and TRBJ1-2; D possibly corresponds to TRBD1 (5 bases). Trimming removed 4 bases from V and 8 bases from J, with 8 bases in between. Germline V gene sequence: CDR1 SGHTA, CDR2 FQGNSA. The CDR3 is 11 amino acids. The CDR3, as DNA: TGTGCCAGCAGCTCCCAGGGCGGCTACACCTTC. Translated: CASSSQGGYTF.

This chain connects TRBV7-3 to TRBJ2-1; 12 bases align to TRBD2. Germline V gene sequence: CDR1 SGHTA, CDR2 FQGTGA. J gave up 4 bases and V 3 bases, and 1 base lay outside the gene matches. The CDR3 is 15 residues long. The CDR3 loop reads CASSFGTSGYNEQFF. DNA of the CDR3: TGTGCCAGCAGCTTTGGGACTAGCGGGTACAATGAGCAGTTCTTC.

V is TRBV7-7 and J is TRBJ1-6; TRBD1 aligns across 10 bases. CDR1 and CDR2 (germline): SSHAT, FNYEAQ (reference sequence). This CDR3 has 15 amino acids. V dropped 5 bases and J dropped 7; count of bases not matched to a gene: 5. The CDR3 sequence is CASSPGTGVNSPLHF. CDR3 bases: TGTGCCAGCAGCCCGGGGACAGGGGTCAATTCACCCCTCCACTTT.

This sequence joins TRBV9 and TRBJ1-5; no clear D. V was shortened by 4 bases and J by 5 bases, with 13 bases between the two germline ends. CDR3 size: 14 residues. In germline, CDR1 is SGDLS, CDR2 YYNGEE. The CDR3 nucleotides are TGTGCCAGCAGCCCCCGTAGACTTCATCAGCCCCAGCATTTT. This encodes CASSPRRLHQPQHF.

The chain combines TRBV19 with TRBJ2-5; D is perhaps TRBD1 (5 bases). The J call is in doubt because the DNA end fits TRBJ2-7 better. CDR3 length: 13 residues. CDR1 and CDR2 from the germline V gene are LNHDA and SQIVND (reference sequence). The CDR3 coding sequence is TGTGCCAGTAGCTCGGCAGGGCGGCCCGAGCAGTACTTC. Encoded protein: CASSSAGRPEQYF.

This chain connects TRBV27 to TRBJ2-7; D ambiguous. This CDR3 spans 13 amino acids. Trimming took off 2 bases at V and 3 bases at J, with 8 bases between the two ends. Germline V gene sequence: CDR1 MNHEY, CDR2 SMNVEV (reference sequence). The CDR3 loop reads CASSLTRNYEQYF. CDR3 DNA: TGTGCCAGCAGTTTAACCAGAAACTACGAGCAGTACTTC.